This paragraph reports one T cell receptor (beta chain). Its antigen is unidentified. TCRdb itself ran the 5' RACE reads through MiXCR, one entry per CDR3 protein. The sample has nearly 250,000 distinct CDR3 sequences; just over 15% are singletons. This specimen belongs to a study of T-cell memory formation after mild COVID-19. Study findings and constraints: Later expanders leaned CD4+, whereas clones that contracted between day 15 and 85 were balanced CD4/CD8. CD8+ contracting clones occupied EMRA, while CD4+ ones occupied mainly CM and EM. Within pre-infection memory, some responding clones were found, suggesting cross-reactive memory joined.

CDR3 length: 14 amino acids. Germline V gene data show CDR1 as MGHDK and CDR2 as SYGVNS. With 6 bases removed from V and 3 bases from J, the gap between germline ends came to 15 bases. J is TRBJ2-7 and V is TRBV25-1, with D perhaps matching TRBD1 (5 bases). Specimen: PBMCs or a T cell subset sorted from them (not recorded which). The TCR comes from an adult woman who had mild COVID-19 (a few samples of this study predate the infection). Cell type and time point are not known. CDR3 loop: CASSRAKTRYEQYF. The CDR3 DNA reads TGTGCCAGCAGCAGGGCCAAAACGCGCTACGAGCAGTACTTC.